Following are 7 T cell receptor beta chains from one sample sequenced in a study of cytomegalovirus exposure and HLA in healthy donors. PCR amplification relied on 60 Vbeta primers (plus 13 Jbeta primers). Assay used: immunoSEQ multiplex PCR; TCRdb lists only in-frame clones, some missing. Of about 160,000 clones in the sample, over 70% are singletons; the top ten hold under 3%. Input material: PBMCs. Every receptor here comes from a woman in her forties or fifties in good health and CMV-seropositive.

Points on this clone: At one of its ends the junction is not consistent with the germline gene, which may arise from a read error. The chain combines TRBV6-1 with TRBJ2-7, with D uncertain. This CDR3 is 10 amino acids long. The germline V gene encodes CDR1 MNHNS and CDR2 SASEGT. CDR3 amino acids: CASSEDGKSF. Here the CDR3 DNA reads TGTGCCAGCAGTGAAGATGGCAAGTCCTTC.

The chain links TRBV27 to TRBJ2-1; no clear D gene. The germline CDR1 and CDR2 sequences are MNHEY and SMNVEV (reference sequence). The CDR3 sequence is 15 residues long. V lost 2 bases and J lost 6, with 14 bases in between. In DNA form, the CDR3 reads TGTGCCAGCAGTTTAGCTGGCCTTGGAGCCAATGAGCAGTTCTTC. This sequence encodes CASSLAGLGANEQFF.

V gene TRBV10-3 combines with J gene TRBJ2-7; no reliable D call. V shed 5 bases and J shed 8 bases, with 19 bases lying between them. The CDR3 consists of 14 residues. Germline CDR1 reads ENHRY; CDR2 reads SYGVKD. This CDR3 reads CAISSTDSSYQQYF. Here the CDR3 DNA reads TGTGCCATCAGTTCCACCGACTCCTCCTATCAGCAGTACTTC.

This rearrangement joins TRBV5-4 to TRBJ2-7, with 12 nucleotides matching TRBD1. V lost 4 bases, J lost 3 bases, and 11 bases stayed unmatched. The CDR3 loop spans 17 amino acids. Germline CDR1 SGHNT, CDR2 YYREEE (reference sequence). The CDR3: CASSRGTGGPTDYEQYF. CDR3 nucleotide sequence: TGTGCCAGCAGCCGAGGGACAGGGGGCCCCACAGACTACGAGCAGTACTTC.

In this sample, this clone turned up a few times. The chain is built from TRBV18 and TRBJ1-1, with D possibly TRBD1 on 6 matching bases. There are 16 residues in the CDR3. V lost 3 bases, J lost 4 bases, and 18 bases lay in between. Germline V CDR1 and CDR2: KGHSH, LQKENI. The CDR3 coding sequence is TGTGCCAGCTCACCCAACAGGGCGTCTAGGGGCACTGAAGCTTTCTTT. Translating it yields CASSPNRASRGTEAFF.

There are a few counts of this clone. The rearrangement uses TRBV6-6 and TRBJ1-1; a possible D gene is TRBD1 (5 bases). With 4 bases removed from V and 4 bases from J, the gap between germline ends came to 13 bases. Germline-derived CDR1 and CDR2 are MNHNY and SVGAGI (reference sequence). The CDR3 extends over 14 amino acids. The CDR3 DNA reads TGTGCCAGCAGTTCCCCGACAGATTCCACTGAAGCTTTCTTT. Translation: CASSSPTDSTEAFF.

This sequence joins TRBV11-1 and TRBJ2-3; D not resolved. Between the trimmed V and J ends, which lost 3 bases and 1 base, there was a span of 5 bases. CDR3 size: 13 residues. Germline V gives CDR1 SGHAT, CDR2 FQDESV (reference sequence). CDR3 coding DNA: TGTGCCAGCAGCTTTCCTGGCACAGATACGCAGTATTTT. Encoded protein: CASSFPGTDTQYF.